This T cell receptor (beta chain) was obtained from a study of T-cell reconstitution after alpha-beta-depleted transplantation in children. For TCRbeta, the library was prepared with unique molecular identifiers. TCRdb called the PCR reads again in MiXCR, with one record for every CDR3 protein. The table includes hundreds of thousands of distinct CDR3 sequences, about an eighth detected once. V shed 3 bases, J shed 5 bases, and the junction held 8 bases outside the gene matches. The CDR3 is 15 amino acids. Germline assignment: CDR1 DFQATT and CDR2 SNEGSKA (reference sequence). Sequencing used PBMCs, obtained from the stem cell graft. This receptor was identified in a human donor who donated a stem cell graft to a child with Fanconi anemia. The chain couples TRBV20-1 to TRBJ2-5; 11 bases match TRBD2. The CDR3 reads CSASGSGGAEETQYF. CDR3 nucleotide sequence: TGCAGTGCTAGCGGTAGCGGGGGGGCCGAGGAGACCCAGTACTTC.